These T cell receptor beta chains were read from a single sample in a study of blood T cell repertoires in COVID-19. Data came from immunoSEQ multiplex PCR; TCRdb stores just in-frame clones and leaves some out. The sample includes more than 200,000 clones, over 75% of them seen just once. What was sequenced was peripheral blood. The receptors shown here come from a woman aged 80 or over with acute or convalescent COVID-19. CDR3s leave out the opening cysteine and the closing phenylalanine or tryptophan. The D gene is left open where the match is weak.

CDR3: ASSLGTSGVYNEQF; V: TRBV11-3; D: TRBD2
CDR3: ASSLSNSYGYT; V: TRBV27; D: NA
CDR3: ASSSPLGLSYEQY; V: TRBV28; D: NA
CDR3: ASSIDRTANTEAF; V: TRBV19; D: NA
CDR3: AISEGQRNQPQH; V: TRBV10-3; D: NA
CDR3: ASSSDRTEAF; V: TRBV12-3/TRBV12-4; D: NA
CDR3: ASSLWGTYSYEQY; V: TRBV5-4; D: NA
CDR3: ASNSDRGPYNEQF; V: TRBV4-1; D: TRBD1
CDR3: ASSLVSGSTGELF; V: TRBV11-2; D: NA
CDR3: ASSLRQEEAF; V: TRBV12-3/TRBV12-4; D: NA
CDR3: ASSPVAFHNEQF; V: TRBV18; D: NA
CDR3: ASSAPGTGHNQPQH; V: TRBV6-1; D: TRBD1
CDR3: ASSQARYNEQF; V: TRBV3-1/TRBV3-2; D: NA
CDR3: ASCPSGGAGETQY; V: TRBV5-1; D: TRBD2
CDR3: ASSLELQRTIYNEQF; V: TRBV5-6; D: NA
CDR3: ASSPRGGEREQY; V: TRBV6-5; D: TRBD2
CDR3: ASSFSRGGYT; V: TRBV7-2; D: NA
CDR3: ASSLAEDGGYT; V: TRBV11-1; D: NA
CDR3: ASIPGLAPTDTQY; V: TRBV2; D: TRBD2
CDR3: ASGGQGGTYEQY; V: TRBV2; D: TRBD1
CDR3: ASSLAGTTSYNEQF; V: TRBV7-9; D: TRBD2
CDR3: ASSSGDVYEQY; V: TRBV12-3/TRBV12-4; D: NA
CDR3: ASSQPDTYNSPLH; V: TRBV3-1/TRBV3-2; D: NA
CDR3: ASSSLGFGGTDTQY; V: TRBV5-6; D: NA
CDR3: ASSQDGRLAGGETQY; V: TRBV4-1; D: TRBD2
CDR3: ASSLVGGSNEKLF; V: TRBV7-2; D: NA
CDR3: ASSFLAGADNEQF; V: TRBV7-2; D: TRBD2
CDR3: ASSPDSGGWNEQF; V: TRBV3-1/TRBV3-2; D: TRBD2
CDR3: ASSEPGQGPITAF; V: TRBV6-1; D: TRBD1
CDR3: ASSPVAGTGELF; V: TRBV5-1; D: TRBD2
CDR3: ASSFRGSNQPQH; V: TRBV7-8; D: NA
CDR3: ASSIFHGQGANEKLF; V: TRBV19; D: TRBD1
CDR3: ASSEGLAGIYNEQF; V: TRBV6-1; D: TRBD2
CDR3: ASTPSVATRTDTQY; V: TRBV2; D: NA
CDR3: ASSLDGRSGNTIY; V: TRBV5-1; D: NA
CDR3: ASRRQASTDTQY; V: TRBV6-1; D: NA
CDR3: ASASGLAGDFRNEQF; V: TRBV5-1; D: TRBD2
CDR3: SASGLEETQY; V: TRBV20-1; D: TRBD2
CDR3: ASSLAEDRAQH; V: TRBV7-8; D: TRBD1
CDR3: AWSPLPGESFNEKLF; V: TRBV30; D: NA
CDR3: ASRGAGGGGELF; V: TRBV3-1/TRBV3-2; D: TRBD2
CDR3: ASSSGGSSYNEQF; V: TRBV25-1; D: TRBD1
CDR3: ASSLDRANTEAF; V: TRBV11-3; D: NA
CDR3: ASSLGPSGYEQY; V: TRBV13; D: TRBD2
CDR3: SVRTGLNTEAF; V: TRBV29-1; D: TRBD1
CDR3: ASFFRQGGNTEAF; V: TRBV5-4; D: TRBD1
CDR3: ASSLGTGWNSPLH; V: TRBV7-2; D: TRBD1
CDR3: ASSWGGRSEAF; V: TRBV12-3/TRBV12-4; D: NA
CDR3: SASDGRSTDEQF; V: TRBV20-1; D: NA
CDR3: ASSPADGQFDSANYGYT; V: TRBV5-5; D: NA
CDR3: ASSQSRVRTEAF; V: TRBV6-5; D: NA
CDR3: ATSRENRGASYEQY; V: TRBV15; D: TRBD1
CDR3: ASSPTGAANYGYT; V: TRBV7-9; D: TRBD1
CDR3: ASSQDRGVGYGYT; V: TRBV4-2; D: NA